This is a list of T cell receptor beta chains from one sample in a study of cytomegalovirus exposure and HLA in healthy donors. TCRdb's copy holds only in-frame clones and misses some; the assay was immunoSEQ multiplex PCR. The data hold about 77,000 clones, with approximately 75% observed a single time. Sequenced material: PBMCs. The receptors here all came from a woman aged 40-49 years in good health and CMV-seronegative. Both conserved end residues are part of each CDR3. D genes are given only for firm matches. The size field is filled for only some rows; it gives once, few, many or a size class.

v_gene	j_gene	abundance	d_gene	CDR3aa	CDR3nt
TRBV4-1	TRBJ2-7	.	.	CASSQALGGEQYF	TGCGCCAGCAGCCAAGCCTTAGGGGGCGAGCAGTACTTC
TRBV7-9	TRBJ1-4	.	.	CASSLRGVGEKLFF	TGTGCCAGCAGCTTGCGGGGAGTTGGGGAAAAACTGTTTTTT
TRBV4-1	TRBJ1-1	.	.	CASSQLGQMNTEAFF	TGCGCCAGCAGCCAACTCGGACAGATGAACACTGAAGCTTTCTTT
TRBV6-5	TRBJ2-2	.	.	CASRSFTATGELFF	TGTGCCAGCAGGTCCTTCACCGCGACCGGGGAGCTGTTTTTT
TRBV18	TRBJ1-2	.	.	CASSPLFDRSYGYTF	TGTGCCAGCTCACCACTTTTTGACAGGAGCTATGGCTACACCTTC
TRBV28	TRBJ2-3	few	TRBD2	CASNLAGKHTDTQYF	TGTGCCAGCAACTTAGCGGGGAAACACACAGATACGCAGTATTTT
TRBV11-3	TRBJ2-2	.	.	CASSSRTANTGELFF	TGTGCCAGCAGCTCCCGGACAGCGAACACCGGGGAGCTGTTTTTT
TRBV1	TRBJ1-5	.	.	CTSSQDRVRNQPQHF	TGCACCAGCAGCCAAGACAGGGTTCGCAATCAGCCCCAGCATTTT
TRBV28	TRBJ1-5	few	TRBD1	CASSLDRALGRNQPQHF	TGTGCCAGCAGTCTCGACAGGGCACTGGGTCGCAATCAGCCCCAGCATTTT
TRBV2	TRBJ1-2	.	.	CASRERGIGGYTF	TGTGCCAGCAGAGAGCGAGGGATCGGCGGCTACACCTTC
TRBV6-1	TRBJ2-5	.	.	CASSVRETQYF	TGTGCCAGCAGTGTTAGAGAGACCCAGTACTTC
TRBV4-3	TRBJ2-1	.	TRBD2	CASSQGTSGTYNEQFF	TGCGCCAGCAGCCAAGGAACTAGCGGGACCTACAATGAGCAGTTCTTC
TRBV5-6	TRBJ1-4	few	TRBD1	CASSLTGDGEKLFF	TGTGCCAGCAGCTTAACAGGGGACGGGGAAAAACTGTTTTTT
TRBV4-1	TRBJ2-3	.	.	CASMPQGKRTDTQYF	TGCGCCAGTATGCCGCAGGGAAAGCGCACAGATACGCAGTATTTT
TRBV27	TRBJ2-5	.	TRBD2	CASSYILAGGPPETQYF	TGTGCCAGCAGTTACATTTTAGCGGGAGGGCCGCCGGAGACCCAGTACTTC
TRBV23-1	TRBJ2-7	.	TRBD2	CASSHPGGLAGGPTYEQYF	TGCGCCAGCAGTCACCCCGGGGGACTAGCGGGAGGGCCGACCTACGAGCAGTACTTC
TRBV28	TRBJ2-3	.	TRBD1	CASSFGVGQGTDTQYF	TGTGCCAGCAGTTTTGGTGTAGGACAGGGGACAGATACGCAGTATTTT
TRBV16	TRBJ1-6	.	.	CASSAEGVSYNSPLHF	TGTGCCAGCAGTGCAGAGGGAGTCTCCTATAATTCACCCCTCCACTTT
TRBV30	TRBJ2-1	.	.	CAWRGGGGRHIGEQFF	TGTGCCTGGAGGGGAGGAGGAGGCCGGCACATTGGTGAGCAGTTCTTC
TRBV9	TRBJ2-1	.	.	CASQGVNEQFF	TGTGCCAGCCAAGGGGTCAATGAGCAGTTCTTC
TRBV5-6	TRBJ2-1	once	TRBD1	CASSLAGQVSYNEQFF	TGTGCCAGCAGCTTGGCCGGACAGGTCTCCTACAATGAGCAGTTCTTC
TRBV6-6	TRBJ2-7	.	TRBD2	CASSAPSSGRIYEQYF	TGTGCCAGCAGTGCCCCCAGTAGCGGGAGAATTTACGAGCAGTACTTC
TRBV5-5	TRBJ1-5	few	.	CASSFPGVAINQPQHF	TGTGCCAGCAGCTTCCCCGGGGTAGCAATCAATCAGCCCCAGCATTTT
TRBV11-2	TRBJ2-7	.	.	CASSLDSQYEQYF	TGTGCCAGCAGCTTAGACTCGCAGTACGAGCAGTACTTC
TRBV18	TRBJ2-7	.	.	CASSPAGLVYEQYF	TGTGCCAGCTCACCGGCGGGATTGGTTTACGAGCAGTACTTC
TRBV6-5	TRBJ1-1	.	TRBD1	CASSYSRTGVPEAFF	TGTGCCAGCAGTTACTCGAGGACAGGGGTACCTGAAGCTTTCTTT
TRBV27	TRBJ2-6	.	.	CAIGRSGANVLTF	TGTGCCATAGGGAGGTCTGGGGCCAACGTCCTGACTTTC
TRBV7-2	TRBJ2-7	.	.	CASSPSREQYF	TGTGCCAGCAGCCCCAGTCGAGAGCAGTACTTC
TRBV4-1	TRBJ2-3	few	TRBD1	CASSQGPGTVGQYF	TGCGCCAGCAGCCAAGGGCCGGGGACAGTTGGGCAGTATTTT
TRBV4-1	TRBJ2-7	.	.	CASSQDISVSSYGQYF	TGCGCCAGCAGCCAAGATATCTCGGTGAGCTCCTACGGGCAGTACTTC
TRBV9	TRBJ2-2	.	TRBD2	CASSVLAGGPGTGELFF	TGTGCCAGCAGCGTTCTAGCGGGGGGGCCGGGCACCGGGGAGCTGTTTTTT
TRBV28	TRBJ2-7	.	.	CASIPPGGNLYEQYF	TGTGCCAGCATTCCCCCTGGCGGGAATCTTTACGAGCAGTACTTC
TRBV7-8	TRBJ2-1	few	.	CASSLASKKGQDEQFF	TGTGCCAGCAGCTTAGCGAGTAAAAAGGGGCAGGATGAGCAGTTCTTC
TRBV30	TRBJ2-7	.	.	CAWSPQGFSYEQYF	TGTGCCTGGAGTCCCCAGGGCTTCTCCTACGAGCAGTACTTC
TRBV6-6	TRBJ2-1	.	TRBD1	CASSNDRVYHNEQFF	TGTGCCAGCAGTAATGACAGGGTGTATCACAATGAGCAGTTCTTC
TRBV5-1	TRBJ2-7	.	.	CASSFGSSGSYEQYF	TGCGCCAGCAGCTTCGGCTCGTCGGGATCCTACGAGCAGTACTTC
TRBV6-5	TRBJ2-3	.	.	CASRSRGDTQYF	TGTGCCAGCAGATCGCGCGGGGATACGCAGTATTTT
TRBV28	TRBJ1-6	.	TRBD1	CASSPRQGVNSPLHF	TGTGCCAGCAGTCCCCGGCAGGGGGTGAATTCACCCCTCCACTTT
TRBV4-2	TRBJ2-3	.	TRBD2	CASSQDGGRRDTQYF	TGTGCCAGCAGCCAAGACGGGGGGAGACGGGATACGCAGTATTTT
TRBV19	TRBJ2-4	.	TRBD1	CASSIDSPGTVVAKNIQYF	TGTGCCAGTAGTATAGATAGCCCTGGGACAGTCGTAGCCAAAAACATTCAGTACTTC
TRBV27	TRBJ2-3	.	.	CASSLLSTDTQYF	TGTGCCAGCAGTTTACTCTCCACAGATACGCAGTATTTT
TRBV10-1	TRBJ2-7	.	.	CASSESGGSYEQYF	TGCGCCAGCAGTGAGTCGGGGGGTTCCTACGAGCAGTACTTC
TRBV7-9	TRBJ2-7	.	TRBD1	CASSSGGLSYEQYF	TGTGCCAGCAGCTCAGGGGGATTATCCTACGAGCAGTACTTC